This T cell receptor (beta chain) is from a study of T cells in Graves' hyperthyroidism and ophthalmopathy. Study-wide points: Most thyroid clonotypes with frequency above 0.001 were detected in blood.

Amplified TCR beta CDR3 regions derived from RNA transcripts. In the first-round RT-PCR of the TCR CDR3, the HTBI primer set was used. TCRdb re-called the multiplex PCR reads with MiXCR, one entry per CDR3 protein. The repertoire holds roughly 380,000 distinct CDR3 sequences, 13% seen once, with less than 25% in the top ten. The CDR3 covers 13 residues. V lost 3 bases and J 6 bases, leaving 11 bases between the germline ends. This clonotype was picked up many times. Its target is unknown. Patients were excluded for uncontrolled infection, other autoimmune disease, pregnancy or lactation. V and J are TRBV12-3 or TRBV12-4 and TRBJ1-1; the D gene is possibly TRBD1 (5 bases). Sequencing input: blood. The sequence was obtained from a man in his thirties or forties with Graves' hyperthyroidism that later progressed to Graves' ophthalmopathy. CDR3 coding DNA: TGTGCCAGCAGTTTTCTAGGGGACGCTGAAGCTTTCTTT. It yields the protein CASSFLGDAEAFF.